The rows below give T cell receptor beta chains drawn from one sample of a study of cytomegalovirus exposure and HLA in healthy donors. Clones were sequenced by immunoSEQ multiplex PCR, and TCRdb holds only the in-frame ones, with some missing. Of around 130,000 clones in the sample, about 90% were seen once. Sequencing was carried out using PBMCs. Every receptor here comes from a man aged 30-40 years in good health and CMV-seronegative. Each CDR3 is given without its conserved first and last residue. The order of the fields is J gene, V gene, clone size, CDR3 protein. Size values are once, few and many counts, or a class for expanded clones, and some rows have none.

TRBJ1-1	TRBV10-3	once	ATDRGSGTEAF
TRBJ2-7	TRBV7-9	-	ASSPDRGTYEQY
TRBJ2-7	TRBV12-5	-	ASGSLLTGGSYEQY
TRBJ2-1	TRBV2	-	ASSGPNGVWYRF
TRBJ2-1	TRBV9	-	ASSVERLAIDNEQF
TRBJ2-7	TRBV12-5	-	ASGLLWEQY
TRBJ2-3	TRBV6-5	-	ASRWRATDTQY
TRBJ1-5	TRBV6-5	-	ASSWGVGNQPQH
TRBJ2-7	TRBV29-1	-	SVTGVSSYEQY
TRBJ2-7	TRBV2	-	ASKRGSYEQY
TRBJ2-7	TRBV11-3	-	ASSSDREGPEQY
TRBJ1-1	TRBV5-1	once	ASSPKVGSGTEAF
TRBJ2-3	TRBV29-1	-	SIFTDTQY
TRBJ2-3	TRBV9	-	ASSVGARAGVADTQY
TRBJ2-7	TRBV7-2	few	ASTRGAGGPNEQY
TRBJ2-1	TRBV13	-	ASTEEREPTISYNEQF
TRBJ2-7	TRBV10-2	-	ASSFVASGSYEQY
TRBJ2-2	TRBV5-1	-	ASSLGRETGELF
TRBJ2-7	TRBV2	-	ASSGTGGVYEQY
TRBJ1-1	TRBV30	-	AWSSYIQGEAF
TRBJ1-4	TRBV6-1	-	ASSETRVGGEKLF
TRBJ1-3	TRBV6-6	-	ASSYSSGQGNTIY
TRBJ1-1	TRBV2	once	ASSTLQVTNTEAF
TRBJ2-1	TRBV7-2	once	ASSPYGVAGDNEQF
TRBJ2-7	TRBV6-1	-	ASSELRTGRYEQY
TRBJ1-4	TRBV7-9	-	ASSSRGQEEKLF
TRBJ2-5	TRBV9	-	ASSVYSYGETQY
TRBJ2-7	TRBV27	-	ASSLSGISYEQY
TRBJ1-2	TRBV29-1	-	SALQANYGYT
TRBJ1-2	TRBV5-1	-	ASSLGTGAGYT